The 14 T cell receptor beta chains below come from one sample, sequenced in a study of cytomegalovirus exposure and HLA in healthy donors. PCR employed 60 Vbeta and 13 Jbeta primers. Sequencing used immunoSEQ multiplex PCR; TCRdb keeps in-frame clones, though not all of them. The repertoire consists of some 130,000 clones, with around 70% occurring once and the leading ten covering roughly 1.6%. Sequencing was carried out using PBMCs. These receptors all come from a man younger than 40 in good health and CMV-seropositive.

The chain has TRBV25-1 and TRBJ2-2; no firm D call. The CDR3 loop spans 13 amino acids. Germline V gives CDR1 MGHDK, CDR2 SYGVNS. V gave up 3 bases and J gave up 1 base, with 3 bases separating them. In DNA form, the CDR3 reads TGTGCCAGCAGTGACAGGAACACCGGGGAGCTGTTTTTT. Encoded protein: CASSDRNTGELFF.

This clone was observed a few times. Here the CDR3 reads CASCGPDRGTEAFF. The DNA for the CDR3 is TGTGCCAGCTGCGGCCCGGACAGGGGTACTGAAGCTTTCTTT. J is TRBJ1-1 and V is TRBV28; 9 bases agree with TRBD1. The CDR3 runs 14 residues. The germline gives CDR1 MDHEN, CDR2 SYDVKM. J lost 5 bases, V lost 8 bases, and 9 bases had no gene match.

The table lists this clone with a few counts. The chain joins TRBV7-2 to TRBJ2-4; D gene uncertain. Germline V gene sequence: CDR1 SGHTA, CDR2 FQGNSA. The CDR3 has 14 residues. V was cut by 2 bases and J by 9 bases, with 14 bases left in between. The CDR3 region has the DNA TGTGCCAGCAGCTTACGGGTCTACGAGGTCATTCAGTACTTC. As protein: CASSLRVYEVIQYF.

J is TRBJ2-7 and V is TRBV7-2; TRBD2 agrees at 9 bases. Germline CDR1 is SGHTA and CDR2 is FQGNSA. The CDR3 is made up of 19 amino acids. The V and J ends lost 1 base and 1 base, in that order; junction bases with no gene match: 14. The CDR3 loop is CASSLVWPRLAGPSYEQYF. CDR3 coding DNA: TGTGCCAGCAGCTTAGTGTGGCCCCGGCTAGCGGGGCCATCCTACGAGCAGTACTTC.

The chain employs TRBV10-3 and TRBJ1-3; D is undetermined. CDR3 size: 15 residues. V lost 7 bases, J lost 0 bases, and 13 bases lay in between. Germline V gene data show CDR1 as ENHRY and CDR2 as SYGVKD. The CDR3 DNA follows: TGTGCCATCATGGGAGGAGTAAACTCTGGAAACACCATATATTTT. Its translation is CAIMGGVNSGNTIYF.

The chain is built from TRBV2 and TRBJ2-7; maybe TRBD1 (6 bases). The CDR3 is made up of 13 amino acids. Germline loops: CDR1 SNHLY, CDR2 FYNNEI. Trimming stripped 6 bases from V and 1 base from J, with 10 bases between. DNA of the CDR3: TGTGCCAGCAGGGCCACAGGGTCCTACGAGCAGTACTTC. This codes for CASRATGSYEQYF.

This clone was observed once. V usage is TRBV2 and J usage is TRBJ2-2; D not resolved. V was shortened by 3 bases and J by 0 bases, with 8 bases between the two germline ends. The germline V gene has CDR1 SNHLY and CDR2 FYNNEI. The CDR3 totals 15 residues. DNA for the CDR3: TGTGCCAGCAGTGACCTGCGTCCGAACACCGGGGAGCTGTTTTTT. The encoded protein is CASSDLRPNTGELFF.

The V gene is TRBV6-1, the J gene TRBJ2-3; D is possibly TRBD2 (5 bases). Looked up from germline, CDR1 is MNHNS and CDR2 is SASEGT. The CDR3 contains 13 residues. The ends were cut back, 4 bases at V and 6 bases at J, with 11 bases in the middle. The CDR3 DNA sequence: TGTGCCAGCAGTGTGAGGGTTGGCGATACGCAGTATTTT. It codes for CASSVRVGDTQYF.

This sequence joins TRBV5-6 and TRBJ2-3; the match to TRBD2 covers 15 bases. Germline values: CDR1 SGHDT, CDR2 YYEEEE. Trimming cost V 3 bases and J 6 bases; bases outside gene matches: 5. There are 16 residues in the CDR3. This chain's CDR3 is CASSSGLAGGWDTQYF. The CDR3 DNA reads TGTGCCAGCAGCTCGGGACTAGCGGGAGGTTGGGATACGCAGTATTTT.

CDR3: CASSLNSGVLNEKLFF. CDR3 sequence (DNA): TGCGCCAGCAGCCTAAACTCAGGGGTCCTTAATGAAAAACTGTTTTTT. The chain links TRBV4-1 to TRBJ1-4; a possible D gene is TRBD1 (6 bases). V dropped 4 bases and J dropped 4 bases, with 16 bases sitting between them. Germline loops: CDR1 MGHRA, CDR2 YSYEKL. The CDR3 length is 16 residues.

This rearrangement joins TRBV5-4 to TRBJ2-1; the match to TRBD2 covers 9 bases. The junction had 5 bases not matched to a gene; V was cut back by 8 bases and J by 2 bases. Germline loops: CDR1 SGHNT, CDR2 YYREEE (reference sequence). This CDR3 has 14 amino acids. CDR3 sequence: CASSSGTTYNEQFF. As DNA, the CDR3 is TGTGCCAGTTCTAGCGGGACTACCTACAATGAGCAGTTCTTC.

This chain links TRBV9 with TRBJ2-5; the D gene is possibly TRBD2 (5 bases). CDR3 length: 15 residues. The germline V and J ends were trimmed by 1 base and 5 bases, with 15 bases remaining between them. Germline V CDR1 and CDR2: SGDLS, YYNGEE. The CDR3 nucleotides are TGTGCCAGCAGCGTACACACCGGGAAGGAGGAGACCCAGTACTTC. Translated: CASSVHTGKEETQYF.

V and J are TRBV29-1 and TRBJ2-1; 7 bases line up with TRBD1. The CDR3 contains 15 residues. Trimming at V came to 7 bases and at J to 2 bases, leaving 11 bases not matched to a gene. Per the germline V gene, CDR1 is SQVTM and CDR2 is ANQGSEA. The CDR3 spells CSATTGLNTYNEQFF. CDR3 coding DNA: TGCAGCGCCACGACAGGGCTTAACACCTACAATGAGCAGTTCTTC.

CDR3 nucleotide sequence: TGTGCCAGCAGCGTAATGCCACGGTCAAACACTGAAGCTTTCTTT. It encodes CASSVMPRSNTEAFF. The chain couples TRBV9 to TRBJ1-1; D is unresolved. V lost 1 base and J lost 2, with 12 bases in between. From germline, CDR1 is SGDLS and CDR2 YYNGEE. The CDR3 loop spans 15 amino acids.